This TCR beta chain was profiled in a study of T-cell reconstitution after alpha-beta-depleted transplantation in children. This clonotype was observed at least ten times. Per germline, CDR1 SGHRS and CDR2 YFSETQ. The V and J ends lost 2 bases and 6 bases respectively, with 17 bases between them. The CDR3 totals 15 residues. As it was prepared, the TCRbeta library received unique molecular identifiers. TCRdb called the PCR reads again in MiXCR, with one record for every CDR3 protein. The data hold 200,000 to 250,000 distinct CDR3 sequences, with around 8.9% observed a single time. The TCR sequence derives from a human donor who donated a stem cell graft to a child with SCID. The sequenced sample was PBMCs from the stem cell graft donor, obtained from the stem cell graft. This sequence joins TRBV5-1 and TRBJ1-2, with a tentative D call TRBD1 (5 bases). The CDR3 spells CASSFVQGFRDGYTF. The CDR3 DNA reads TGCGCCAGCAGCTTCGTCCAGGGCTTTAGGGATGGCTACACCTTC.